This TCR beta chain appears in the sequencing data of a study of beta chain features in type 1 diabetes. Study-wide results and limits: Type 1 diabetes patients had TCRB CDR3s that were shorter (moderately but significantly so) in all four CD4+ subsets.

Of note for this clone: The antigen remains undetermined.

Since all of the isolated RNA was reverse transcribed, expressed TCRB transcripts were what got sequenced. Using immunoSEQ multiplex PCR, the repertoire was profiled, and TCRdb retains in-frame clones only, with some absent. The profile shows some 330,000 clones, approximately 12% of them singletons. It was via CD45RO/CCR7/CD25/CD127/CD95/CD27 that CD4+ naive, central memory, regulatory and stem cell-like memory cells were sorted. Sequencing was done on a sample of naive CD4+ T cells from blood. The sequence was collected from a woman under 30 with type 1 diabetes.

The CDR3 reads CASSQTQGVGYEQYF. The CDR3 bases are TGTGCCAGCAGTCAAACACAGGGGGTGGGGTACGAGCAGTACTTC. The chain carries TRBV6-5 and TRBJ2-7; 8 bases align to TRBD1. Unmatched junction bases numbered 10, after V lost 5 bases and J lost 4 bases. CDR1 is MNHEY and CDR2 is SVGAGI in the germline V gene. The CDR3 runs to 15 residues.